The 8 T cell receptor beta chains given below trace back to one sample, sequenced in a study of blood T cell repertoires in COVID-19. Here immunoSEQ multiplex PCR was the method, and the copy in TCRdb shows in-frame clones only, minus some. Found here are 90,000 to 110,000 clones, 82% of them singletons; the top ten hold 15%. Sequenced material: peripheral blood. Receptors were obtained from a woman of 80 years or more with acute or convalescent COVID-19.

This clone was observed a handful of times. The chain uses TRBV7-2 and TRBJ2-6; D is perhaps TRBD2 (6 bases). The germline V gene encodes CDR1 SGHTA and CDR2 FQGNSA. The ends were cut back, 2 bases at V and 2 bases at J, with 16 bases in the middle. The CDR3 extends over 18 amino acids. CDR3 nucleotide sequence: TGTGCCAGCAGCTTACGGGCGGGGCGAGCCCCTGGGGCCAACGTCCTGACTTTC. As protein: CASSLRAGRAPGANVLTF.

V and J are TRBV21-1 and TRBJ1-1; the table's D gene call, TRBD1, was not cross checked with the DNA. TRBV21-1 is recorded as a pseudogene. The CDR3 covers 13 residues. CDR3 DNA: TGTGCCAGCAGCAACAGGGAGAACACTGAAGCTTTCTTT. Its protein product is CASSNRENTEAFF.

This sequence joins TRBV4-3 and TRBJ2-3; 10 positions agree with TRBD2. The CDR3 length is 15 residues. V shed 0 bases and J 4 bases; nucleotides not matched to a gene: 1. Germline V gene data show CDR1 as LGHNA and CDR2 as YSLEER. The CDR3 spells CASSQESGRADTQYF. The CDR3 DNA is TGCGCCAGCAGCCAAGAGAGCGGGAGGGCAGATACGCAGTATTTT.

V usage is TRBV11-2 and J usage is TRBJ2-1; a weak D match, TRBD1 (5 bases). The CDR3 is 15 residues long. V shed 5 bases and J shed 0 bases, with 11 bases lying between them. CDR1 SGHAT and CDR2 FQNNGV come from the germline V gene. CDR3 sequence (DNA): TGTGCCAGCAGCGCTGGAAGGGGCTCCTACAATGAGCAGTTCTTC. It translates to CASSAGRGSYNEQFF. The variable domain in full, with the rest retrieved from reference TRBV11-2 and TRBJ2-1, is EAGVAQSPRYKIIEKRQSVAFWCNPISGHATLYWYQQILGQGPKLLIQFQNNGVVDDSQLPKDRFSAERLKGVDSTLKIQPAKLEDSAVYLCASSAGRGSYNEQFFGPGTRLTVL.

This clone was detected once. The chain uses TRBV19 and TRBJ2-7, with 10 bases identical to TRBD1. This CDR3 spans 14 amino acids. Germline CDR1 and CDR2: LNHDA and SQIVND (reference sequence). J gave up 2 bases and V 7 bases, and 5 bases lay outside the gene matches. The CDR3 DNA reads TGTGCCAGTAAGCCGGGACAGGGGCCCTACGAGCAGTACTTC. It specifies CASKPGQGPYEQYF. Drawing the rest from reference TRBV19 and TRBJ2-7, the complete variable domain is DGGITQSPKYLFRKEGQNVTLSCEQNLNHDAMYWYRQDPGQGLRLIYYSQIVNDFQKGDIAEGYSVSREKKESFPLTVTSAQKNPTAFYLCASKPGQGPYEQYFGPGTRLTVT.

V usage is TRBV9 and J usage is TRBJ2-5; perhaps TRBD1 as D (6 bases). With 0 bases removed from V and 4 bases from J, the gap between germline ends came to 13 bases. CDR1 SGDLS and CDR2 YYNGEE come from the germline V gene. This CDR3 is 15 amino acids long. The CDR3 DNA is TGTGCCAGCAGCGTAGGGCAGGGGCAAGGAGAGACCCAGTACTTC. Its protein product is CASSVGQGQGETQYF.

The chain carries TRBV6-2 or TRBV6-3 and TRBJ2-7; the match to TRBD1 covers 7 bases. V was clipped by 0 bases and J by 0 bases; unmatched bases: 8. Germline V gives CDR1 MNHEY, CDR2 SVGEGT. The CDR3 runs 17 residues. Here the CDR3 reads CASSYSSGQASSYEQYV. CDR3 sequence (DNA): TGTGCCAGCAGTTACTCGAGTGGACAGGCCAGCTCCTACGAGCAGTACGTC.

This clone was detected ten times or more. This sequence joins TRBV6-5 and TRBJ1-2; D remains unclear. The CDR3 is 13 residues long. V lost 2 bases and J lost 4, with 8 bases in between. Germline lookup yields CDR1 MNHEY and CDR2 SVGAGI. The CDR3 loop is CASSYEVAYGYTF. For the CDR3, the DNA is TGTGCCAGCAGTTACGAGGTTGCCTATGGCTACACCTTC.